This is a list of T cell receptor beta chains from one sample in a study of shared clonotypes between healthy human individuals. Measured with immunoSEQ multiplex PCR; TCRdb has only the in-frame clones, and not every one. The sample yields 2 million to 3 million clones, more than 85% seen once. Sequences were obtained from naive CD4+ T cells from PBMCs. The receptor set was obtained from a man aged 18 to 30 in good health. Some clones in this sample may be carry-over from other donors' samples. CDR3s include the opening cysteine and the closing phenylalanine or tryptophan. Each record gives: clone size, D gene, J gene, V gene, CDR3 DNA, CDR3 protein. A D gene is named only where the DNA matches it firmly. Clone sizes are given selectively: once, few, many, or a class where the clone is expanded.

>-|TRBD2|TRBJ2-1|TRBV7-2
TGTGCCAGCAGCTCGGGACTAGCGGCATACAATGAGCAGTTCTTC
CASSSGLAAYNEQFF
>-|TRBD1|TRBJ2-7|TRBV29-1
TGCAGCGTCCGGGACAGGGCTCTCGAGCAGTACTTC
CSVRDRALEQYF
>-|-|TRBJ2-1|TRBV6-4
TGTGCCAGCAGTATCCGGCCGGCCTCCTACAATGAGCAGTTCTTC
CASSIRPASYNEQFF
>-|-|TRBJ2-5|TRBV5-6
TGTGCCAGCAGCTTGGTCGCTAGCAGGGAGACCCAGTACTTC
CASSLVASRETQYF
>-|-|TRBJ1-4|TRBV18
TGTGCCAGCTCACTTCCAGGGGTCGGTGAAAAACTGTTTTTT
CASSLPGVGEKLFF
>-|-|TRBJ1-5|TRBV29-1
TGCAGCGTTGGGAGGCCCAATCAGCCCCAGCATTTT
CSVGRPNQPQHF
>-|-|TRBJ2-7|TRBV25-1
TGTGCCACCCGACGGGATACCTACGAGCAGTACTTC
CATRRDTYEQYF
>-|-|TRBJ1-5|TRBV5-1
TGCGCCAGCAGCCCGGGGCTCCCTGGCAAGCCCCAGCATTTT
CASSPGLPGKPQHF
>-|-|TRBJ1-2|TRBV28
TGTGCCAGCAGTTTGAGGGAACACTATGGCTACACCTTC
CASSLREHYGYTF
>-|-|TRBJ2-7|TRBV6-1
TGTGCCAGCAGTGAACTAGTCAGGGACTACGAGCAGTACTTC
CASSELVRDYEQYF
>-|TRBD1|TRBJ2-7|TRBV2
TGTGCCAGCAGTCGACAGGGGCCTCCGTACGAGCAGTACTTC
CASSRQGPPYEQYF
>once|-|TRBJ1-4|TRBV28
TGTGCCAGCAGTTCCCCGGGGGGGACGAGAGAAAAACTGTTTTTT
CASSSPGGTREKLFF
>-|TRBD2|TRBJ2-7|TRBV2
TGTGCCAGCAGTGTACTAGCGGGAGCCTCCTACGAGCAGTACTTC
CASSVLAGASYEQYF
>-|-|TRBJ2-2|TRBV6-4
TGTGCCAGCAGTATAGGGGGAAACACCGGGGAGCTGTTTTTT
CASSIGGNTGELFF
>-|TRBD1|TRBJ2-1|TRBV25-1
TGTGCCAGCAGTGAACTTCGACAGGGGGCGGCCAATGAGCAGTTCTTC
CASSELRQGAANEQFF
>-|-|TRBJ1-1|TRBV6-4
TGTGCCAGCAGGGGACTGTCCATGAACACTGAAGCTTTCTTT
CASRGLSMNTEAFF
>-|-|TRBJ1-1|TRBV19
TGTGCCAGTAGTCGGACAGAAGGCACTGAAGCTTTCTTT
CASSRTEGTEAFF
>-|TRBD2|TRBJ2-2|TRBV30
TGTGCCTGGAGTGTAGCGGGAGTCGGGGAGCTGTTTTTT
CAWSVAGVGELFF
>-|-|TRBJ1-1|TRBV2
TGTGCCAGCAGTTCTAGACAGTCCTCCATGAACACTGAAGCTTTCTTT
CASSSRQSSMNTEAFF
>-|TRBD1|TRBJ2-7|TRBV25-1
TGTGCCAGCAGCCCATGGGGACAGGGAGCCTACGAGCAGTACTTC
CASSPWGQGAYEQYF
>-|-|TRBJ1-3|TRBV27
TGTGCCAGCAGCCTAAACACAGGCGGTGGAAACACCATATATTTT
CASSLNTGGGNTIYF
>once|TRBD2|TRBJ2-1|TRBV5-1
TGCGCCAGCAGCTTGGCGCTAGCGGGCTACAATGAGCAGTTCTTC
CASSLALAGYNEQFF
>-|TRBD1|TRBJ1-2|TRBV10-3
TGTGCCATCAGCTCAGGGGGCACTACCTATGGCTACACCTTC
CAISSGGTTYGYTF
>-|-|TRBJ2-2|TRBV7-8
TGTGCCAGCAGCCCGACCCGGGACGTTAACACCGGGGAGCTGTTTTTT
CASSPTRDVNTGELFF
>-|TRBD1|TRBJ1-4|TRBV10-3
TGTGCCATCAGATCCGGGACAGAAAATGAAAAACTGTTTTTT
CAIRSGTENEKLFF
>-|TRBD2|TRBJ2-1|TRBV5-1
TGCGCCAGCAGCCGAACCGGGACTAGCGGGAGGGCCGGTGAGCAGTTCTTC
CASSRTGTSGRAGEQFF
>-|TRBD1|TRBJ2-1|TRBV5-1
TGCGCCAGCAGCTTCGGACAGGGCAGTAAGCAGTTCTTC
CASSFGQGSKQFF
>-|TRBD2|TRBJ2-3|TRBV30
TGTGCCTGGAGGATTCCCCTAGCGGGGAAAGATACGCAGTATTTT
CAWRIPLAGKDTQYF
>-|-|TRBJ2-2|TRBV4-1
TGCGCCAGCAGCCAAGCTGTTGGGGATACTGGGGAGCTGTTTTTT
CASSQAVGDTGELFF
>-|-|TRBJ1-5|TRBV28
TGTGCCAGCAGTTTCTATCCTCAGCCCCAGCATTTT
CASSFYPQPQHF
>-|-|TRBJ2-1|TRBV10-1
TGCGCCAGCAGTGACCGACATTGGGGAGCCACCAATGAGCAGTTCTTC
CASSDRHWGATNEQFF
>-|-|TRBJ2-3|TRBV30
TGTGCCTGGGGGGTAATAACAGATACGCAGTATTTT
CAWGVITDTQYF
>-|-|TRBJ2-7|TRBV5-1
TGCGCCAGCAGCTTGGTCTCCGGGAACGCCTACGAGCAGTACTTC
CASSLVSGNAYEQYF
>-|-|TRBJ2-7|TRBV27
TGTGCCAGCACCCCGGGGGGCAGGAGCTCCTACGAGCAGTACTTC
CASTPGGRSSYEQYF
>-|TRBD2|TRBJ2-2|TRBV6-6
TGTGCCAGCAGACCACCGGGACTAAGCGCCGGGGAGCTGTTTTTT
CASRPPGLSAGELFF
>-|-|TRBJ2-2|TRBV4-2
TGTGCCAGCAGCCACCCAACCCAGAGAGGCGGGGAGCTGTTTTTT
CASSHPTQRGGELFF
>-|-|TRBJ2-2|TRBV7-2
TGTGCCAGCAGCCCGATGCGGGGCACCGGGGAGCTGTTTTTT
CASSPMRGTGELFF
>-|TRBD2|TRBJ2-7|TRBV28
TGTGCCAGCACTCGACTAGCGGGAGGACACTCCTACGAGCAGTACTTC
CASTRLAGGHSYEQYF
>-|TRBD2|TRBJ2-5|TRBV28
TGTGCCAGCAGTTTAGGACTAGCGGGAGGCCAAGAGACCCAGTACTTC
CASSLGLAGGQETQYF
>-|-|TRBJ2-2|TRBV5-3
TGTGCCAGAAGCTTGGAGGGGACTCCTAACACCGGGGAGCTGTTTTTT
CARSLEGTPNTGELFF
>-|-|TRBJ2-6|TRBV11-2
TGTGCCAGCAGCCTAAGGTCCCGGACAGCAATCTCTGGGGCCAACGTCCTGACTTTC
CASSLRSRTAISGANVLTF
>-|-|TRBJ1-4|TRBV4-2
TGTGCCAGCAGCCAAGATCTAGGCGGCAGGGGTTTTGGGACAAGTAATGAAAAACTGTTTTTT
CASSQDLGGRGFGTSNEKLFF
>-|TRBD1|TRBJ1-2|TRBV7-9
TGTGCCAGCAGCCTACAGGGGGCGGAGGGCTACACCTTC
CASSLQGAEGYTF
>-|TRBD1|TRBJ2-2|TRBV7-7
TGTGCCAGCAGCCCAACCGGAGACAGGGGGCAGGGCACCGGGGAGCTGTTTTTT
CASSPTGDRGQGTGELFF
>few|TRBD1|TRBJ1-1|TRBV18
TGTGCCAGCTCACCACCGGGGACAGGGGTCGAGTCTGAAGCTTTCTTT
CASSPPGTGVESEAFF
>-|-|TRBJ2-7|TRBV5-1
TGCGCCAGCAGCCGGGTTCCAGGGAACGAGCAGTACTTC
CASSRVPGNEQYF
>-|-|TRBJ1-1|TRBV19
TGTGCCAGTAGTACGACGGTAATGAACACTGAAGCTTTCTTT
CASSTTVMNTEAFF
>-|-|TRBJ1-1|TRBV6-5
TGTGCCAGCAGCGTGGGGCTCGGGGGGACTGAAGCTTTCTTT
CASSVGLGGTEAFF
>-|TRBD2|TRBJ2-1|TRBV7-3
TGTGCCAGCAGCGCCGGACTAGCGGGAGTCAATGAGCAGTTCTTC
CASSAGLAGVNEQFF
>-|-|TRBJ2-1|TRBV9
TGTGCCAGCAGCGCCGGGGATCCGTACAATGAGCAGTTCTTC
CASSAGDPYNEQFF
>-|-|TRBJ1-1|TRBV5-1
TGCGCCAGCAGCGAGGGCTCGTACACTGAAGCTTTCTTT
CASSEGSYTEAFF
>-|-|TRBJ1-3|TRBV28
TGTGCCAGCATACGGGAATTAGGAAACACCATATATTTT
CASIRELGNTIYF
>-|TRBD1|TRBJ2-2|TRBV7-9
TGTGCCAGCAGCCCGTCCCACAGGGGAATCACCGGGGAGCTGTTTTTT
CASSPSHRGITGELFF
>-|-|TRBJ2-7|TRBV28
TGTGCCAGCAGCAACGGGACCCCCTACGAGCAGTACTTC
CASSNGTPYEQYF
>once|-|TRBJ1-2|TRBV6-5
TGTGCCAGCAGCGCCAAGGGACGGTTCTATGGCTACACCTTC
CASSAKGRFYGYTF